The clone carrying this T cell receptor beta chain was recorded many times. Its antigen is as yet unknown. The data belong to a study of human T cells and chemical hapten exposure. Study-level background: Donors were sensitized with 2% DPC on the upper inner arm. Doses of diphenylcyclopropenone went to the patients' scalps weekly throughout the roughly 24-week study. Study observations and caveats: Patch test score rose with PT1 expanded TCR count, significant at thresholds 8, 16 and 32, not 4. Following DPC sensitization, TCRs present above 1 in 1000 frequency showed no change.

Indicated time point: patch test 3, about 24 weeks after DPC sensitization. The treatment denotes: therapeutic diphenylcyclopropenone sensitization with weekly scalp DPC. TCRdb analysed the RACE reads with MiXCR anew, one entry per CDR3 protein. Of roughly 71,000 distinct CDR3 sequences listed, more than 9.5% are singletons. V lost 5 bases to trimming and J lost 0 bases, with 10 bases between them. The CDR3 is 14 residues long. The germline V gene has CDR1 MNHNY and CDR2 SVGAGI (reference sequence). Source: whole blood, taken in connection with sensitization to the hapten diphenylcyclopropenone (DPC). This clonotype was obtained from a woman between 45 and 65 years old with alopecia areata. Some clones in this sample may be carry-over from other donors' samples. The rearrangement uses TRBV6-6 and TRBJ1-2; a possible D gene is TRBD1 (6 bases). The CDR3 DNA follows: TGTGCCAGCAGTGGGGGCGGGACTAACTATGGCTACACCTTC. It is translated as CASSGGGTNYGYTF.